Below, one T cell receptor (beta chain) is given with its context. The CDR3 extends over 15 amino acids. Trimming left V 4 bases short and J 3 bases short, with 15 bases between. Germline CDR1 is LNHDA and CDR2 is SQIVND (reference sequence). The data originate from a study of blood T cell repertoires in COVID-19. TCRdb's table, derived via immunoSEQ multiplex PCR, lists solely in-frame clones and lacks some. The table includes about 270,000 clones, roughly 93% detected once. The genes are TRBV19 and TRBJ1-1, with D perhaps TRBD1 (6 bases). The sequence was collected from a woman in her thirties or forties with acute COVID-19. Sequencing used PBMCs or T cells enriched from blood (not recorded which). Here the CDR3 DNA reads TGTGCCAGTAGTACTCCCGGGACACTACACACTGAAGCTTTCTTT. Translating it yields CASSTPGTLHTEAFF.